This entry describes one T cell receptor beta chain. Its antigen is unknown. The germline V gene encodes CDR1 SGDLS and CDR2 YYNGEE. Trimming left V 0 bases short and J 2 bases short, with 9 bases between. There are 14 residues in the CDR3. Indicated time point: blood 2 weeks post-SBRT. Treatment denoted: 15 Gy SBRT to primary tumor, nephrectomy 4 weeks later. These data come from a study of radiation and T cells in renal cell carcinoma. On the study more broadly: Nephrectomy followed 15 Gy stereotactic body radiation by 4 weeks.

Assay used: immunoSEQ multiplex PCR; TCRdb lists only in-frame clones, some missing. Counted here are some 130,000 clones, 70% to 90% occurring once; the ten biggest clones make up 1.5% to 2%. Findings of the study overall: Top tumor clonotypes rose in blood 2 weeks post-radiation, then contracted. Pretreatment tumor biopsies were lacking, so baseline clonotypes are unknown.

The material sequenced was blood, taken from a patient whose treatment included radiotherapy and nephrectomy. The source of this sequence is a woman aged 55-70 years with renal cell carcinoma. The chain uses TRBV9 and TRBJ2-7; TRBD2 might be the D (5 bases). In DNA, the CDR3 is TGTGCCAGCAGCGTAGGACTAAACGCCTACGAGCAGTACTTC. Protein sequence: CASSVGLNAYEQYF. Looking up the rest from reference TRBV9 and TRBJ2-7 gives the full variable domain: DSGVTQTPKHLITATGQRVTLRCSPRSGDLSVYWYQQSLDQGLQFLIQYYNGEERAKGNILERFSAQQFPDLHSELNLSSLELGDSALYFCASSVGLNAYEQYFGPGTRLTVT.